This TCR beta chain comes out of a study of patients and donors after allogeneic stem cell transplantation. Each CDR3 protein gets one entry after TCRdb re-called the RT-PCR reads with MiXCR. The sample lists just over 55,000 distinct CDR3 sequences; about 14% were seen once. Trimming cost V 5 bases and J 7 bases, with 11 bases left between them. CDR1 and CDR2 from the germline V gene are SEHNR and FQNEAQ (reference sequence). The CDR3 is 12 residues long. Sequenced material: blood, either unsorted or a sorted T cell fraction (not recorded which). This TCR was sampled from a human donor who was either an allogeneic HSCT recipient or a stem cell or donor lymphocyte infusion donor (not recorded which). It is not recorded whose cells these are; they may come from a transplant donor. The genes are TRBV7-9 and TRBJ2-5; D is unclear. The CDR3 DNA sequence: TGTGCCAGCAGCCCCATCGAGGCGACCCAGTACTTC. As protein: CASSPIEATQYF.